Listed below are T cell receptor beta chains from one sample, sequenced in a study of shared clonotypes between healthy human individuals. TCRdb keeps only in-frame clones here, not all; method: immunoSEQ multiplex PCR. The data contain 1.4 million or so clones, 98% of them singletons. The sample taken for sequencing was naive CD4+ T cells sorted from blood. All receptors come from a man aged 30 to 45 in good health. CDR3s include the opening cysteine and the closing phenylalanine or tryptophan. The order of the fields is J gene, V gene, clone size, D gene, CDR3 protein, CDR3 DNA. D genes are given only for firm matches. A row's size may be missing; if present it is once, few, many or a size class.

TRBJ2-1 TRBV7-9 . TRBD1 CASSPRTGYNEQFF TGTGCCAGCAGCCCAAGGACAGGGTACAATGAGCAGTTCTTC
TRBJ2-3 TRBV5-1 . TRBD1 CASSLSRGPSWPDTQYF TGCGCCAGCAGCTTGAGTAGGGGGCCATCATGGCCAGATACGCAGTATTTT
TRBJ2-7 TRBV6-6 . . CASSYRADYEQYF TGTGCCAGCAGTTACCGAGCGGATTACGAGCAGTACTTC
TRBJ1-3 TRBV5-1 . . CASSLAGSGNTIYF TGCGCCAGCAGCTTGGCAGGGTCTGGAAACACCATATATTTT
TRBJ2-3 TRBV2 . . CASSGDVTDTQYF TGTGCCAGCAGTGGGGACGTCACAGATACGCAGTATTTT
TRBJ1-4 TRBV10-1 . . CASSVAGYEKLFF TGCGCCAGCAGTGTAGCGGGTTATGAAAAACTGTTTTTT
TRBJ2-7 TRBV11-2 . TRBD2 CASSSRLAGGPREQYF TGTGCCAGCAGCTCCCGACTAGCGGGAGGGCCCCGCGAGCAGTACTTC
TRBJ2-2 TRBV29-1 . . CSVLVSPANTGELFF TGCAGCGTATTAGTTTCTCCCGCGAACACCGGGGAGCTGTTTTTT
TRBJ2-5 TRBV5-4 . . CASSRGEVQETQYF TGTGCCAGCAGCCGGGGTGAGGTCCAAGAGACCCAGTACTTC
TRBJ2-7 TRBV10-2 . TRBD1 CASVDRGSGYEQYF TGCGCCAGCGTCGACAGGGGTTCCGGCTACGAGCAGTACTTC
TRBJ1-3 TRBV6-6 . . CASQRGWGNTIYF TGTGCCAGTCAGCGCGGGTGGGGAAACACCATATATTTT
TRBJ2-1 TRBV6-5 . . CASSQRRYNEQFF TGTGCCAGCAGTCAAAGGAGGTACAATGAGCAGTTCTTC
TRBJ2-7 TRBV4-2 . TRBD2 CASSQDSPAGGIYEQYF TGTGCCAGCAGCCAAGATTCGCCAGCGGGAGGAATCTACGAGCAGTACTTC
TRBJ2-4 TRBV5-4 once . CASSLVTGGKNIQYF TGTGCCAGCAGCTTGGTCACAGGTGGGAAAAACATTCAGTACTTC
TRBJ1-3 TRBV7-2 . . CASSLYPTSASGNTIYF TGTGCCAGCAGCTTATATCCCACAAGTGCCTCTGGAAACACCATATATTTT
TRBJ2-1 TRBV11-3 once . CASSSAGAYNEQFF TGTGCCAGCAGCTCCGCTGGAGCCTACAATGAGCAGTTCTTC
TRBJ1-1 TRBV7-8 . TRBD1 CASRPYRGTMNTEAFF TGTGCCAGCAGGCCATACAGGGGGACTATGAACACTGAAGCTTTCTTT
TRBJ2-7 TRBV11-2 . . CASSPGRHYEQYF TGTGCCAGCAGCCCCGGGAGACACTACGAGCAGTACTTC
TRBJ2-5 TRBV4-1 once TRBD2 CASSQVTSGSETQYF TGCGCCAGCAGCCAAGTTACTAGCGGGAGTGAGACCCAGTACTTC
TRBJ2-7 TRBV6-5 once . CASSYSTNGYEQYF TGTGCCAGCAGTTACTCGACAAATGGTTACGAGCAGTACTTC
TRBJ2-2 TRBV29-1 . TRBD1 CSGGGTGGSGELFF TGCAGCGGAGGCGGGACAGGGGGTAGCGGGGAGCTGTTTTTT
TRBJ1-1 TRBV6-5 . . CASSYGRPNTEAFF TGTGCCAGCAGTTACGGGCGGCCGAACACTGAAGCTTTCTTT
TRBJ1-5 TRBV29-1 . . CSVQVTARNSNQPQHF TGCAGCGTTCAAGTAACGGCTCGTAATAGCAATCAGCCCCAGCATTTT
TRBJ1-3 TRBV27 once TRBD1 CASRRTGKPSGNTIYF TGTGCCAGCAGAAGGACAGGAAAGCCCTCTGGAAACACCATATATTTT
TRBJ2-7 TRBV29-1 . TRBD2 CSVVWAGGTSYEQYF TGCAGCGTCGTCTGGGCGGGAGGAACCTCCTACGAGCAGTACTTC
TRBJ2-7 TRBV5-1 . TRBD2 CASSPGGTSQVYEQYF TGCGCCAGCAGCCCCGGGGGGACTAGTCAGGTGTACGAGCAGTACTTC
TRBJ2-1 TRBV5-6 . . CASSPPGRDNEQFF TGTGCCAGCAGCCCGCCGGGACGCGACAATGAGCAGTTCTTC
TRBJ1-1 TRBV7-2 . . CASSQRMGRANGEAFF TGTGCCAGCAGCCAGCGGATGGGTCGGGCGAACGGTGAAGCTTTCTTT
TRBJ2-6 TRBV5-4 . . CASSLDSSGANVLTF TGTGCCAGCAGCTTGGACAGCTCTGGGGCCAACGTCCTGACTTTC
TRBJ1-1 TRBV5-1 . . CASSLFSGEAFF TGCGCCAGCAGCTTGTTTTCCGGTGAAGCTTTCTTT
TRBJ1-4 TRBV28 . TRBD1 CASSLLRGLGNEKLFF TGTGCCAGCAGTTTGCTGAGGGGGCTGGGTAATGAAAAACTGTTTTTT
TRBJ1-2 TRBV25-1 . . CASNVGGPYGYTF TGTGCCAGCAACGTGGGGGGGCCCTATGGCTACACCTTC
TRBJ1-3 TRBV28 . TRBD1 CASSYRTGVGNTIYF TGTGCCAGCAGTTATCGGACAGGGGTTGGAAACACCATATATTTT
TRBJ2-1 TRBV9 . TRBD2 CASTGTSGSNEQFF TGTGCCAGCACCGGGACTAGCGGGAGTAATGAGCAGTTCTTC
TRBJ2-6 TRBV10-3 . . CAISESVGANVLTF TGTGCCATCAGTGAGTCCGTTGGGGCCAACGTCCTGACTTTC
TRBJ2-7 TRBV5-5 . . CASSLGLLSSYEQYF TGTGCCAGCAGCTTGGGACTACTGAGCTCCTACGAGCAGTACTTC
TRBJ2-2 TRBV6-4 . . CASRDPGGELFF TGTGCCAGCAGAGATCCGGGCGGGGAGCTGTTTTTT
TRBJ2-1 TRBV15 . . CATSREEIYNEQFF TGTGCCACCAGCAGAGAAGAGATCTACAATGAGCAGTTCTTC
TRBJ2-1 TRBV9 . . CASSVAGMGYNEQFF TGTGCCAGCAGCGTAGCAGGGATGGGATACAATGAGCAGTTCTTC
TRBJ2-1 TRBV27 once . CASSLSSRVGGKQFF TGTGCCAGCAGTTTATCTTCGCGAGTAGGAGGGAAGCAGTTCTTC
TRBJ2-7 TRBV7-2 . . CASSSQTGTYEQYF TGTGCCAGCAGCTCCCAGACTGGGACCTACGAGCAGTACTTC
TRBJ2-7 TRBV27 few TRBD1 CATNRQGQAYEQYF TGTGCCACCAATCGTCAGGGACAGGCCTACGAGCAGTACTTC
TRBJ2-7 TRBV5-1 once . CASSLVPQETYEQYF TGCGCCAGCAGCTTGGTCCCTCAGGAGACCTACGAGCAGTACTTC
TRBJ2-5 TRBV7-9 few . CASSSGGETQYF TGTGCCAGCAGCTCAGGAGGAGAGACCCAGTACTTC
TRBJ1-5 TRBV6-5 . . CASSYRAANQPQHF TGTGCCAGCAGTTACCGGGCAGCGAATCAGCCCCAGCATTTT
TRBJ2-7 TRBV7-9 . TRBD2 CASSLDGGGRHEQYF TGTGCCAGCAGCTTAGATGGCGGCGGGAGGCACGAGCAGTACTTC
TRBJ2-2 TRBV28 . . CASSARMNTGELFF TGTGCCAGCTCTGCCAGGATGAACACCGGGGAGCTGTTTTTT
TRBJ1-5 TRBV6-6 few TRBD1 CASRDGGRGYGQPQHF TGTGCCAGCAGGGATGGAGGCAGGGGGTATGGTCAGCCCCAGCATTTT
TRBJ2-3 TRBV2 . . CASSLGVTSTDTQYF TGTGCCAGCAGCCTAGGAGTGACTAGCACAGATACGCAGTATTTT
TRBJ2-7 TRBV15 . TRBD1 CATSSFRGTINRGFSYEQYF TGTGCCACCAGCAGCTTCAGAGGCACTATAAACAGGGGATTCTCCTACGAGCAGTACTTC
TRBJ2-3 TRBV5-1 . TRBD1 CASSLALGQGADTQYF TGCGCCAGCAGCTTGGCTTTGGGACAGGGGGCTGATACGCAGTATTTT
TRBJ2-2 TRBV11-2 . TRBD2 CARSPMRGGHTGELFF TGTGCCCGCAGCCCGATGCGGGGGGGGCATACCGGGGAGCTGTTTTTT
TRBJ2-7 TRBV10-2 . . CASSLGRIYEQYF TGCGCCAGCAGTTTAGGACGGATTTACGAGCAGTACTTC
TRBJ1-1 TRBV28 . . CASSLWGGSEAFF TGTGCCAGCAGTTTATGGGGGGGGTCGGAAGCTTTCTTT
TRBJ2-1 TRBV29-1 once TRBD1 CSVTPRDRRHNEQFF TGCAGCGTCACGCCCCGGGACAGGAGACACAATGAGCAGTTCTTC
TRBJ2-1 TRBV5-6 . . CASSYDKTAYNEQFF TGTGCCAGCAGCTACGACAAGACGGCCTACAATGAGCAGTTCTTC
TRBJ2-1 TRBV11-2 . TRBD2 CASSVGLAGLYEQFF TGTGCCAGCAGCGTTGGACTAGCGGGATTGTATGAGCAGTTCTTC
TRBJ2-3 TRBV7-9 . TRBD2 CASSSRGSGGDTQYF TGTGCCAGCAGCTCAAGAGGATCGGGGGGAGATACGCAGTATTTT
TRBJ2-2 TRBV5-1 . . CASSLPSATGELFF TGCGCCAGCAGCTTACCTAGCGCCACCGGGGAGCTGTTTTTT
TRBJ1-1 TRBV28 . TRBD1 CASSIGGQGRPEAFF TGTGCCAGCAGTATTGGGGGACAGGGTAGACCTGAAGCTTTCTTT